This T cell receptor beta chain comes out of a study of cytomegalovirus exposure and HLA in healthy donors. Study information: In a previous analysis, 95 million to 130 million unique TCR beta sequences were found from 150 million to 200 million T cells.

The junction had 5 bases not matched to a gene; V was cut back by 10 bases and J by 2 bases. This CDR3 spans 14 amino acids. CDR1 is SGHTA and CDR2 is FQGNSA in the germline V gene. Notes on this clone: The target antigen is unknown.

The study ran its PCR with 60 Vbeta and 13 Jbeta primers. Some clones are missing from TCRdb's copy, which holds only in-frame ones; the method was immunoSEQ multiplex PCR. The sample table sets out 70,000 to 80,000 clones. Findings of the study overall: Previously analyzed data showed that most TCR beta V segments were productive at a frequency of about 90% or about 30%. It is likely that the observed cluster of highly shared sequence variants was a sequencing artifact. Most TCR sequences were seen very rarely across donors, but some public TCRs occurred in many.

This clonotype was obtained from a man aged 35 to 55 in good health and CMV-seronegative. The sequenced material came from PBMCs. The chain carries TRBV7-2 and TRBJ2-2; 9 bases line up with TRBD1. CDR3 nucleotides: TGTGCCACACGGGGACAGGGAAACACCGGGGAGCTGTTTTTT. This gives the protein CATRGQGNTGELFF.